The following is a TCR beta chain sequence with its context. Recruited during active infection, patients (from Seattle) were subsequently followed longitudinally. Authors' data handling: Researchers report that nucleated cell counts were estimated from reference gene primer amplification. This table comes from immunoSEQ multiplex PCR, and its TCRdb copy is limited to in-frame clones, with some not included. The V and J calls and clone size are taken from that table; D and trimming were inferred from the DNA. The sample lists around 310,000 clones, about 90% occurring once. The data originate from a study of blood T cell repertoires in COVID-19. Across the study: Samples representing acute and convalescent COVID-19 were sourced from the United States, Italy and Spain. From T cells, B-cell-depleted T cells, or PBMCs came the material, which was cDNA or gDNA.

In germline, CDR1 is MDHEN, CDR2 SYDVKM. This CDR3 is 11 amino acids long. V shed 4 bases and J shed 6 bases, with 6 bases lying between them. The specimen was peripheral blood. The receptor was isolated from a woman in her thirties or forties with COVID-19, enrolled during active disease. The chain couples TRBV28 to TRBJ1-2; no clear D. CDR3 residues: CASSSYDGYTF. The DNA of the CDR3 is TGTGCCAGCAGTTCTTATGATGGCTACACCTTC.